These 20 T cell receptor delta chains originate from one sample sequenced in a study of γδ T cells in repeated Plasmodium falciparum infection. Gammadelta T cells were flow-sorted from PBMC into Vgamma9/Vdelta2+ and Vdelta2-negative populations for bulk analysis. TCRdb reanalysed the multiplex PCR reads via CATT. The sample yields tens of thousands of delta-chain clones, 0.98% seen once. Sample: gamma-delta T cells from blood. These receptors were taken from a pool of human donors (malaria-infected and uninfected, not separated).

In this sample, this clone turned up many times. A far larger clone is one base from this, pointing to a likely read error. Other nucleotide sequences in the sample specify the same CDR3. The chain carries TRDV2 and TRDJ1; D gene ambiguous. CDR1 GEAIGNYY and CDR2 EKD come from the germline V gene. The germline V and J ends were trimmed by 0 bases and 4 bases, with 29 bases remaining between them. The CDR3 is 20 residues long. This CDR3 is CACDTILASPQNYYGDKLIF. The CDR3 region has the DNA TGTGCCTGTGACACCATTCTGGCCAGCCCCCAAAACTACTACGGCGATAAACTCATCTTT.

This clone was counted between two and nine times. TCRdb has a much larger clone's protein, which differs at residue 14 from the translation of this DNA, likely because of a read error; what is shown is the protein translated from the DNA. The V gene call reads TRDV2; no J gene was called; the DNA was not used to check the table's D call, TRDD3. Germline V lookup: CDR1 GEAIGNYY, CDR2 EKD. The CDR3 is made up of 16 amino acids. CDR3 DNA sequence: TGTGCCTGTGACACACCGGGGAAGTCTACGGCCGATAAACCCATCTTT. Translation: CACDTPGKSTADKPIF.

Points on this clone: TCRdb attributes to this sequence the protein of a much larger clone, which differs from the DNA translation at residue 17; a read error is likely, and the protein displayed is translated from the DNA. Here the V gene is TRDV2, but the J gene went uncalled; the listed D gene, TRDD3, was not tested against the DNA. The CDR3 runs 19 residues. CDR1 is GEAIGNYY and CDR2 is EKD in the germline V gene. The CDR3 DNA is TGTGCCTGTGACACCGAGTACTGGGGGATACACTTGGGCACCGATAAACACATCTTT. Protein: CACDTEYWGIHLGTDKHIF.

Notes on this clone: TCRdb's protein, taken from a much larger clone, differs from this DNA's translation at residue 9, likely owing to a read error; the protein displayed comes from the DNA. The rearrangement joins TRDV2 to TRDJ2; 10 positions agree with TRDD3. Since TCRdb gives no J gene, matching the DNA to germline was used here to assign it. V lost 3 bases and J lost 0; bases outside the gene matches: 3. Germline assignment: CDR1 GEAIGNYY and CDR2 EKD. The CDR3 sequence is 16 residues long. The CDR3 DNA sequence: TGTGCCTGTGACGTACTGGGGGATCCTTTGACAGCACAACTCTTCTTT. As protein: CACDVLGDPLTAQLFF.

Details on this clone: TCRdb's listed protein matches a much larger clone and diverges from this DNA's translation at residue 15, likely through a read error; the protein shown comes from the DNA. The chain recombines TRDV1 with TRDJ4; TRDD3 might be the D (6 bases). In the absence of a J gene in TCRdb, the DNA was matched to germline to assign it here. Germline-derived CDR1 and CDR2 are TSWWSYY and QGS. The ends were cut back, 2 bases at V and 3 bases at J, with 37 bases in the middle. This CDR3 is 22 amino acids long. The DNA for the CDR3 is TGTGCTCTTGGGGAAGCTGCCCCTGGGGTTTCCACGGCGAAAAGCCCTCTAGGACCCCTGATCTTT. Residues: CALGEAAPGVSTAKSPLGPLIF.

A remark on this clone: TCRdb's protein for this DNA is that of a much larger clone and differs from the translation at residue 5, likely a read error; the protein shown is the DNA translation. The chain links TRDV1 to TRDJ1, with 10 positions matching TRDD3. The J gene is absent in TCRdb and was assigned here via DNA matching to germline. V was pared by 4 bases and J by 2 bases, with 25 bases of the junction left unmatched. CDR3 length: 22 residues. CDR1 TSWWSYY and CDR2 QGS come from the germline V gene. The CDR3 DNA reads TGTGCTCTTGGGGGACTGCCGATTCCGGGAGTCTGGGGGATAGTGGGGACCGATAAACTCATCTTT. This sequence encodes CALGGLPIPGVWGIVGTDKLIF.

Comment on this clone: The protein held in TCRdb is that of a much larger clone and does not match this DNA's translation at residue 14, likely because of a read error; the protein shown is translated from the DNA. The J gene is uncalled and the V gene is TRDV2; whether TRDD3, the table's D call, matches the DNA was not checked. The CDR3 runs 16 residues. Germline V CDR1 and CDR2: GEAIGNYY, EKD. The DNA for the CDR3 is TGTGCCTGTGACACCCTCACCCGGGGGACTCTCGATAAATTCATCTTT. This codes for CACDTLTRGTLDKFIF.

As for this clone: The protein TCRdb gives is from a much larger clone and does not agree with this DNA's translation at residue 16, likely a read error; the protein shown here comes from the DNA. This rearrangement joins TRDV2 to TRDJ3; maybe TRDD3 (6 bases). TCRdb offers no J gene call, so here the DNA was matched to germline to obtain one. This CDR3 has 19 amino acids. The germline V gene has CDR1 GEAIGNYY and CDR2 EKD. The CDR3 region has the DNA TGTGCCTGTGACACAAGTAGGGGGACAGGCTCCTGGGACACCCGACGGATGTTTTTC. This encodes CACDTSRGTGSWDTRRMFF.

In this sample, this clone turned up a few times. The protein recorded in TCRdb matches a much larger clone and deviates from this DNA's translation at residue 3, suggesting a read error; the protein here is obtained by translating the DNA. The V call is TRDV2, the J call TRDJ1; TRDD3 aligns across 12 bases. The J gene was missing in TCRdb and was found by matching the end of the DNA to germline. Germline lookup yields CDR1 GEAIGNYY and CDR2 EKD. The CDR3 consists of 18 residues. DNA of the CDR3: TGTGCCCGTGACACCAGGATATCTGGGGGATACGGGAGCGATAAACTCATCTTT. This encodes CARDTRISGGYGSDKLIF.

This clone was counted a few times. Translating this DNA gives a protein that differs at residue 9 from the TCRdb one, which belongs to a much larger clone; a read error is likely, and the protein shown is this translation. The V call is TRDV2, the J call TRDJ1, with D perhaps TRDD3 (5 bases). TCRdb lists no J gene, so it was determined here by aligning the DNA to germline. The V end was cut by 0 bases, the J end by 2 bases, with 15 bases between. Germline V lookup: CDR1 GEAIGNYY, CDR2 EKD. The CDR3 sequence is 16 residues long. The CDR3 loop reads CACDTATSAGTDKLIF. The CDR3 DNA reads TGTGCCTGTGACACCGCCACCTCTGCTGGGACCGATAAACTCATCTTT.

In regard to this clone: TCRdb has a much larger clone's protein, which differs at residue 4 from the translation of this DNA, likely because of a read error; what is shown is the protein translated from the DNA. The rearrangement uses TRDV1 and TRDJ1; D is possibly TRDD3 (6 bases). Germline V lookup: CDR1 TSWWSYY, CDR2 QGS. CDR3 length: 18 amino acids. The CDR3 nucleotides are TGTGCTCTTGAGGAAACGAGCCCTTCGCTGGGGCCCCCCGATAAACTCATCTTT. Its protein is CALEETSPSLGPPDKLIF.

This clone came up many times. The DNA for the CDR3 is TGTGCTCTTGGGGTTCTGAGGGTTCCCCCAGTACTGGGGGAGCAGTACACCGATAAACTCATCTTT. As protein: CALGVLRVPPVLGEQYTDKLIF. V is TRDV1 and J is TRDJ1, with 9 positions matching TRDD3. Germline assignment: CDR1 TSWWSYY and CDR2 QGS. The trim removed 4 bases at V and 0 bases at J, leaving 24 bases unmatched. The CDR3 length is 22 residues.

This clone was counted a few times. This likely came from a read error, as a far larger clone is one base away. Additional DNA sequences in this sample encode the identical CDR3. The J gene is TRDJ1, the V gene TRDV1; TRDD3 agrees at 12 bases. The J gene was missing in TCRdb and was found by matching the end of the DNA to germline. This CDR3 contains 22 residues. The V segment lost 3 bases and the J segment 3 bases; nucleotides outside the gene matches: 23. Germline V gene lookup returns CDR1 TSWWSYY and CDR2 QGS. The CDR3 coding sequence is TGTGCTCTTGGGGAGACCTTTGGTTCCTACGAAGAGGCTGGGGGATACGCCGATAAACTCATCTTT. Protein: CALGETFGSYEEAGGYADKLIF.

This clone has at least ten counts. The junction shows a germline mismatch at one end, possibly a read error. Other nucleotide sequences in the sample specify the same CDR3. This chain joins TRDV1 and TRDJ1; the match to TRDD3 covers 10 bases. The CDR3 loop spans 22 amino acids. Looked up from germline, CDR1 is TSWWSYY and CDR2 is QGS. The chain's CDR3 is CALGEVFGMLYWGIKDTDKLIF. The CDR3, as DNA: TGTGCTCTTGGGGAAGTGTTTGGTATGTTGTACTGGGGGATTAAGGACACCGATAAACTCATCTTC.

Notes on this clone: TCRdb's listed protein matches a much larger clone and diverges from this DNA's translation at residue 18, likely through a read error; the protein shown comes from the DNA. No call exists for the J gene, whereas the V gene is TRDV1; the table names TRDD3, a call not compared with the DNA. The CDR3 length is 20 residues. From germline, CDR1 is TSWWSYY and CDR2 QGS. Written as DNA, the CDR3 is TGTGCTCTTGGGGGCCGACCAAGACCTGAGCGGTCCTGGGACACCCGACAGACGTTTTTC. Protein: CALGGRPRPERSWDTRQTFF.

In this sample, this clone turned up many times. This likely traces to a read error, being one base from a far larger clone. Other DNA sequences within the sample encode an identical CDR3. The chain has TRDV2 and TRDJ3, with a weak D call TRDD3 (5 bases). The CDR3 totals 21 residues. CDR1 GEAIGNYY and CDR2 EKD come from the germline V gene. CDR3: CACDTPEGSGKPSWDTRQMFF. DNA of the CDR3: TGTGCCTGTGACACTCCGGAGGGGAGTGGCAAACCCTCCTGGGACACCCGGCAGATGTTTTTC.

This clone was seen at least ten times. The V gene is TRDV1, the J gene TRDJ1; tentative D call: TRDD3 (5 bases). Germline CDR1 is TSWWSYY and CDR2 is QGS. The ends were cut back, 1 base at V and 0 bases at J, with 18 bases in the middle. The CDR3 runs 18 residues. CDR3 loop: CALGEPDSQWDDTDKLIF. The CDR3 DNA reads TGTGCTCTTGGGGAACCTGACTCCCAGTGGGATGACACCGATAAACTCATCTTT.

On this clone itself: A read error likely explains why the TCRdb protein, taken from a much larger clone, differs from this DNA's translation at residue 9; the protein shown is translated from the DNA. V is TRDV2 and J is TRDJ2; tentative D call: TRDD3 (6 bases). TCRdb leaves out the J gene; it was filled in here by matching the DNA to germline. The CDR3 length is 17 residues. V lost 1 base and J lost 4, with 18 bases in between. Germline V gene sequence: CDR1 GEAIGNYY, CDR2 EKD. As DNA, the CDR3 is TGTGCCTGTGACACAGTAGGGGATGCGCGGGCGACAGCACAACTCTTCTTT. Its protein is CACDTVGDARATAQLFF.

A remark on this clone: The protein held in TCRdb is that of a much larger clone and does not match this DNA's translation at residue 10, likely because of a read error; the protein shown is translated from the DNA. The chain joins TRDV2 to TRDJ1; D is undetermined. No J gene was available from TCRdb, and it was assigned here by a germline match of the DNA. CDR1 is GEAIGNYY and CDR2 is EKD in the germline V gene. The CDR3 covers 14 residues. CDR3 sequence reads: CACDTVLYTGKLIF. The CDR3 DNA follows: TGTGCCTGTGACACCGTTTTGTACACCGGTAAACTCATCTTT.

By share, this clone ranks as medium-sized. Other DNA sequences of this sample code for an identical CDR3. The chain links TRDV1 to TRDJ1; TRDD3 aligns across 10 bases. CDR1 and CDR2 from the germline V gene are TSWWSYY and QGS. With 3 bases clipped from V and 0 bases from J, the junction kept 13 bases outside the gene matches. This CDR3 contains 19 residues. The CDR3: CALGETLRLGDLYTDKLIF. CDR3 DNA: TGTGCTCTTGGGGAGACTCTCCGACTGGGGGATCTATACACCGATAAACTCATCTTT.